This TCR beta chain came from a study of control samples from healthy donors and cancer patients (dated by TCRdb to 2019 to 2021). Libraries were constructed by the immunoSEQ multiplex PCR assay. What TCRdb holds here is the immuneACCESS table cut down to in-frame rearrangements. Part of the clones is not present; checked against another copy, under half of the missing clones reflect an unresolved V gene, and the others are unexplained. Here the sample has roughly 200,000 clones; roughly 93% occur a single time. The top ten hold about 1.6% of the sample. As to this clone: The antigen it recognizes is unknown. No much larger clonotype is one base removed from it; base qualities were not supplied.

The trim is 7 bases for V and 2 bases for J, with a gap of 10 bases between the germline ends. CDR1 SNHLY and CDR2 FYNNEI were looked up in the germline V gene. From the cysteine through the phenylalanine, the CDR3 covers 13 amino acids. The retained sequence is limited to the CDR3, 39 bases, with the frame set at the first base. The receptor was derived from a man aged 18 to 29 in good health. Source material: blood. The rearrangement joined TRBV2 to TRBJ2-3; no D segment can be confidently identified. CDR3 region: CASIGGATDTQYF. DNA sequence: TGTGCCAGCATCGGCGGCGCCACAGATACGCAGTATTTT. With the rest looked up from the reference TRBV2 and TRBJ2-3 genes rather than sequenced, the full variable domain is EPEVTQTPSHQVTQMGQEVILRCVPISNHLYFYWYRQILGQKVEFLVSFYNNEISEKSEIFDDQFSVERPDGSNFTLKIRSTKLEDSAMYFCASIGGATDTQYFGPGTRLTVL.